This T cell receptor beta chain was recorded in a study of blood T cell repertoires in COVID-19. Across the whole study: The origin of the acute and convalescent COVID-19 samples was the United States, Italy and Spain. The analysed material was cDNA or gDNA that came from T cells, B-cell-depleted T cells, or PBMCs.

As handled by the study authors: By means of reference gene primer amplification, nucleated cell counts were estimated. Libraries were prepared by immunoSEQ multiplex PCR; TCRdb keeps only in-frame clonotypes and omits some of them. The DNA gave D and trimming, while V, J and clone size come from that table. This sample has roughly 120,000 clones, with more than 80% found just once. The material sequenced was peripheral blood. The source is a man in his 70s with active or convalescent COVID-19.

The DNA of the CDR3 is TGTGCCAGCAGTCGCCGGGGTGTTTCACAGCTTGATAATTCACCCCTCCACTTT. Its translation is CASSRRGVSQLDNSPLHF. The chain links TRBV6-6 to TRBJ1-6; D unresolved. V was trimmed by 5 bases and J by 5 bases, leaving 22 bases between them. From germline, CDR1 is MNHNY and CDR2 SVGAGI (reference sequence). The CDR3 has 18 residues.